The 4 T cell receptor beta chains below were found in one sample sequenced in a study of shared clonotypes between healthy human individuals. The method was immunoSEQ multiplex PCR; TCRdb's version includes in-frame clones alone and lacks a portion of them. This table has 2 million to 3 million clones, 93% appearing once. Sequencing was performed on naive CD4+ T cells from PBMCs. Subset here: CD45RA+ positively selected. These TCRs come from a man between 18 and 35 years old in good health. Some clones in this sample may be carry-over from other donors' samples.

This sequence joins TRBV28 and TRBJ2-3; the D gene is possibly TRBD2 (6 bases). The CDR3 covers 17 residues. Looked up from germline, CDR1 is MDHEN and CDR2 is SYDVKM. Between the trimmed V and J ends, which lost 2 bases and 1 base, there was a span of 16 bases. This CDR3 is CASSLAGSEVGTDTQYF. CDR3 bases: TGTGCCAGCAGTTTAGCGGGGAGCGAGGTTGGCACAGATACGCAGTATTTT.

The J gene is TRBJ2-5, the V gene TRBV4-1, with D tentatively TRBD1 (5 bases). The CDR3 has 19 residues. V was shortened by 2 bases and J by 1 base, with 23 bases between the two germline ends. Per the germline V gene, CDR1 is MGHRA and CDR2 is YSYEKL. CDR3 bases: TGCGCCAGCAGCCAATTTTGGTCTAGGGCAGGGCCCGGCCAAGAGACCCAGTACTTC. It yields the protein CASSQFWSRAGPGQETQYF.

Comments on this clone: Different DNA sequences within this sample yield the same CDR3. The genes are TRBV5-1 and TRBJ1-4; no clear D gene. CDR1 is SGHRS and CDR2 is YFSETQ in the germline V gene. The CDR3 loop spans 13 amino acids. V lost 0 bases and J 7 bases, leaving 7 bases between the germline ends. As DNA, the CDR3 is TGCGCCAGCAGCTTGGTGCCGAGTGAAAAACTGTTTTTT. Residues: CASSLVPSEKLFF.

The gene calls are TRBV19 and TRBJ1-3, with 7 bases lining up with TRBD1. Germline V gene lookup returns CDR1 LNHDA and CDR2 SQIVND (reference sequence). CDR3 size: 15 residues. The J segment lost 7 bases and the V segment lost 5 bases, leaving 11 bases of the junction unmatched. CDR3 nucleotides: TGTGCCAGTAGTCCGCGACAGGGTCAAGGGAACACCATATATTTT. Translation gives CASSPRQGQGNTIYF.